The source of this T cell receptor (beta chain) is a study of chemoradiotherapy in HPV16-positive cancers. Overall study findings and caveats: Only a couple of HPV16-positive patients supplied the functional HPV-specificity definition. HPV-responsive T-cell expansion during chemoradiotherapy was linked to improved recurrence-free survival in HPV16-positive patients.

Trimming removed 5 bases at V and 0 bases at J, with 17 bases between. Germline values: CDR1 SGHAT, CDR2 FQNNGV. This CDR3 has 17 amino acids. As regards this clone: Its antigen is unidentified.

Libraries were prepared by immunoSEQ multiplex PCR; TCRdb keeps only in-frame clonotypes and omits some of them. The table lists about 36,000 clones, roughly 90% of them singletons. The material sequenced was blood, taken from a patient who underwent chemoradiotherapy. The origin of this receptor is a human donor with HPV-associated anogenital cancer. The rearrangement joins TRBV11-2 to TRBJ2-4, with D tentatively TRBD1 (6 bases). The CDR3 loop reads CASSTSDRPLAKNIQYF. DNA for the CDR3: TGTGCCAGCAGCACGTCGGACAGACCGCTAGCCAAAAACATTCAGTACTTC.